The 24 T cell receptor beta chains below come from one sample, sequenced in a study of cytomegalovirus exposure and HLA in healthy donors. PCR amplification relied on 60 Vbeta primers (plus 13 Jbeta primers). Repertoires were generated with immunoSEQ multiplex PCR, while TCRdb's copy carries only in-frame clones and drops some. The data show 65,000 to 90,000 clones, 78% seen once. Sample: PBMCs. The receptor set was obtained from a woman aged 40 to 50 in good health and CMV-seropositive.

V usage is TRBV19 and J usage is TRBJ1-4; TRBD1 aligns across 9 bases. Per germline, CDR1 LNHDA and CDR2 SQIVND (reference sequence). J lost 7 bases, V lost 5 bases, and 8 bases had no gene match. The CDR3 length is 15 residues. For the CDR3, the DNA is TGTGCCAGTAGTCTACAGGGGGCCGACGGTGAAAAACTGTTTTTT. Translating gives CASSLQGADGEKLFF.

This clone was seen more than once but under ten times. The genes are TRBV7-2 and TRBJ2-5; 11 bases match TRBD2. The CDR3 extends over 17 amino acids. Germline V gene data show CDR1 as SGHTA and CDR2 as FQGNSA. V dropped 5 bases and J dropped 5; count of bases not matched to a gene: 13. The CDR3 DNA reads TGTGCCAGCAGCAGAGGGGTAGCGGGGGGGGCCGGGGAGACCCAGTACTTC. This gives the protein CASSRGVAGGAGETQYF.

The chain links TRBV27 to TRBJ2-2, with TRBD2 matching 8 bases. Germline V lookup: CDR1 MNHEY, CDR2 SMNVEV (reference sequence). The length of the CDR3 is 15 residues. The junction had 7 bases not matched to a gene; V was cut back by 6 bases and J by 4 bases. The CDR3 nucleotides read TGTGCCAGCAGCCCAAGACTAGCGACCACCGGGGAGCTGTTTTTT. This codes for CASSPRLATTGELFF.

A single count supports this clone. CDR3 in amino acids: CASSYSRQGYYEQYF. The DNA of the CDR3 is TGTGCCAGCAGTTACTCGAGACAGGGGTACTACGAGCAGTACTTC. This chain connects TRBV6-5 to TRBJ2-7, with 8 bases matching TRBD1. This CDR3 has 15 residues. CDR1 and CDR2 (germline): MNHEY, SVGAGI. V shed 0 bases and J 3 bases; nucleotides not matched to a gene: 4.

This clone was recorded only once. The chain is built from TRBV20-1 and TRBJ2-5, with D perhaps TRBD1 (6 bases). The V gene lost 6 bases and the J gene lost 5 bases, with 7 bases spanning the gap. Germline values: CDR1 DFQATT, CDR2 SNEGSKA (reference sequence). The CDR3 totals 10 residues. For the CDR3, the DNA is TGCAGTGCGAGGGGGGAGACCCAGTACTTC. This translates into CSARGETQYF.

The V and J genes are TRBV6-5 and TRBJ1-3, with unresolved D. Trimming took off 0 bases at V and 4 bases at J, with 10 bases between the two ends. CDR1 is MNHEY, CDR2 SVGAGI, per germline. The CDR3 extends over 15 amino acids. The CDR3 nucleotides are TGTGCCAGCAGTTACTCGACGGGTAGGGGAAACACCATATATTTT. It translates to CASSYSTGRGNTIYF.

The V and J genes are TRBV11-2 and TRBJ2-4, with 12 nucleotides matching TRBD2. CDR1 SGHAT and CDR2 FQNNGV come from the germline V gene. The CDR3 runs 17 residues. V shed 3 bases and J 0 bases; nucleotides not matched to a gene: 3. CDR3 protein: CASSFRLAGAAKNIQYF. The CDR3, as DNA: TGTGCCAGCAGCTTTCGACTAGCGGGGGCAGCCAAAAACATTCAGTACTTC.

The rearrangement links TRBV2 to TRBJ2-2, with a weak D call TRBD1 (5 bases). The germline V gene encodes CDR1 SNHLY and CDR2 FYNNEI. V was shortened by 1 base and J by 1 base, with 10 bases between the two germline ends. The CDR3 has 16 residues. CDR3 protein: CASSEVGQVNTGELFF. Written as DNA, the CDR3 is TGTGCCAGCAGTGAAGTCGGACAAGTGAACACCGGGGAGCTGTTTTTT.

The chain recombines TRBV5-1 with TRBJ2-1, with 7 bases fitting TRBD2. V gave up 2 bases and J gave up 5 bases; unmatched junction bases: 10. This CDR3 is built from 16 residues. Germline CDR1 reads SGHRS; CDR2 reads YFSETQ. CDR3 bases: TGCGCCAGCAGCTTTTCTCTAAGCGGGGCCCACAATGAGCAGTTCTTC. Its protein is CASSFSLSGAHNEQFF. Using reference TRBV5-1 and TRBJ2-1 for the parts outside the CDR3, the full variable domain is KAGVTQTPRYLIKTRGQQVTLSCSPISGHRSVSWYQQTPGQGLQFLFEYFSETQRNKGNFPGRFSGRQFSNSRSEMNVSTLELGDSALYLCASSFSLSGAHNEQFFGPGTRLTVL.

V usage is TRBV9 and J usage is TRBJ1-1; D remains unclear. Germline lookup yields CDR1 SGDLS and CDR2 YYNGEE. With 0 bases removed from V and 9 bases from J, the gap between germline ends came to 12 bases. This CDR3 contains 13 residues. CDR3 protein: CASSVGEGRQAFF. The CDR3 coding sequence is TGTGCCAGCAGCGTAGGTGAGGGCAGACAAGCTTTCTTT.

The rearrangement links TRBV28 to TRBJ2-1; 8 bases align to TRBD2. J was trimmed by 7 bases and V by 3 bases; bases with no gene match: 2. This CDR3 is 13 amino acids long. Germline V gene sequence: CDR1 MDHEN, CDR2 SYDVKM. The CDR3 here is CASSFGGGNEQFF. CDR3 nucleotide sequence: TGTGCCAGCAGTTTCGGGGGGGGAAATGAGCAGTTCTTC.

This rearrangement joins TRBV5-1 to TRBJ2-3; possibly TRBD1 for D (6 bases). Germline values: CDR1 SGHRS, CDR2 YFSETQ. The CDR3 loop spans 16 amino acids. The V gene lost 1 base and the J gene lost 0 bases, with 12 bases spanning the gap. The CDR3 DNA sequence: TGCGCCAGCAGCTTGTGGATGGGGGCTAGCACAGATACGCAGTATTTT. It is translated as CASSLWMGASTDTQYF.

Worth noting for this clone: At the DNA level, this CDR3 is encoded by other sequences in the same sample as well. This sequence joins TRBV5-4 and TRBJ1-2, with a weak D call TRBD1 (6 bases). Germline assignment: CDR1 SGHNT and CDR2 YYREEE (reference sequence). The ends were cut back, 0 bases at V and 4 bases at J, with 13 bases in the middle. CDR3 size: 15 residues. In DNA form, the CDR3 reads TGTGCCAGCAGCTTGGAATTACAGGGAGTCTATGGCTACACCTTC. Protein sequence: CASSLELQGVYGYTF.

This chain's CDR3 is CASSRRGLDTGELFF. CDR3 in DNA: TGTGCCAGTAGTCGCAGGGGGCTAGACACCGGGGAGCTGTTTTTT. The chain is built from TRBV19 and TRBJ2-2, with TRBD1 identical over 8 bases. Germline V gives CDR1 LNHDA, CDR2 SQIVND (reference sequence). The J segment lost 3 bases and the V segment lost 5 bases, leaving 5 bases of the junction unmatched. The CDR3 has 15 residues. The whole variable domain, filled in from reference TRBV19 and TRBJ2-2, reads DGGITQSPKYLFRKEGQNVTLSCEQNLNHDAMYWYRQDPGQGLRLIYYSQIVNDFQKGDIAEGYSVSREKKESFPLTVTSAQKNPTAFYLCASSRRGLDTGELFFGEGSRLTVL.

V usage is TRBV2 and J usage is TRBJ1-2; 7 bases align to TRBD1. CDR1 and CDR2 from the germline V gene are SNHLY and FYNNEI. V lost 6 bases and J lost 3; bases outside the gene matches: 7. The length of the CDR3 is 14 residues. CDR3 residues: CASRLDRVDYGYTF. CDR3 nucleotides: TGTGCCAGCAGGTTAGACAGGGTGGACTATGGCTACACCTTC. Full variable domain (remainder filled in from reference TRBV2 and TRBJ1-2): EPEVTQTPSHQVTQMGQEVILRCVPISNHLYFYWYRQILGQKVEFLVSFYNNEISEKSEIFDDQFSVERPDGSNFTLKIRSTKLEDSAMYFCASRLDRVDYGYTFGSGTRLTVV.

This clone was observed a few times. This CDR3 reads CASSYSTGGGSPLHF. CDR3 in DNA: TGTGCCAGCAGTTACTCGACCGGGGGGGGGTCACCCCTCCACTTT. The rearrangement joins TRBV6-5 to TRBJ1-6; the D gene is possibly TRBD1 (5 bases). Per the germline V gene, CDR1 is MNHEY and CDR2 is SVGAGI. CDR3 length: 15 amino acids. Between the trimmed V and J ends, which lost 0 bases and 10 bases, there was a span of 13 bases.

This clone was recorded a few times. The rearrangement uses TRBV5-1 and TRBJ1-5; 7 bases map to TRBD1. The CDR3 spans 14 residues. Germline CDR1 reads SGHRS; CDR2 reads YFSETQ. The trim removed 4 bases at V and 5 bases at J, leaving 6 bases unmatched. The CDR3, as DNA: TGCGCCAGCAGCCTACCCACAGGGGATCAGCCCCAGCATTTT. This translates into CASSLPTGDQPQHF.

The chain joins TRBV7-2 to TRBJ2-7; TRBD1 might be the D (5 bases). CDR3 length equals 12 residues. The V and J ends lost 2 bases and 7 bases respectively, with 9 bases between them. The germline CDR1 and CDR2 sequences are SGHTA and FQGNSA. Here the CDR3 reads CASSLQHREQYF. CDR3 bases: TGTGCCAGCAGCTTACAGCACAGGGAGCAGTACTTC.

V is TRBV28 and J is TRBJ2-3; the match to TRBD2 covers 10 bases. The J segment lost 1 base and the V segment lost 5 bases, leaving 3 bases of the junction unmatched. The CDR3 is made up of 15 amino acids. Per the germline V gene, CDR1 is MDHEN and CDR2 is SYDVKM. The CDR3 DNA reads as TGTGCCAGCAGTCTAGCGGGGGCCGGCACAGATACGCAGTATTTT. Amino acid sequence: CASSLAGAGTDTQYF.

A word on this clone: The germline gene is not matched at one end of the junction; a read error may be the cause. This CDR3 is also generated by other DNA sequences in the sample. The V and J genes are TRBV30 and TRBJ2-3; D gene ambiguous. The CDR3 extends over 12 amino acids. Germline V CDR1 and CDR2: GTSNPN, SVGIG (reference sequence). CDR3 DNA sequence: TGCGCCTGGAACGCCGGGTGGGATACGCAGTATTTT. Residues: CAWNAGWDTQYF.

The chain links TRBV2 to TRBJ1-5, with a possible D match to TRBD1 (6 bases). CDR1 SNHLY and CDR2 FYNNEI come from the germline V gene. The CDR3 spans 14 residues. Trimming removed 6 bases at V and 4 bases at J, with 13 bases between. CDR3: CASSHQTGNQPQHF. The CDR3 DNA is TGTGCCAGCAGCCATCAAACAGGGAATCAGCCCCAGCATTTT.

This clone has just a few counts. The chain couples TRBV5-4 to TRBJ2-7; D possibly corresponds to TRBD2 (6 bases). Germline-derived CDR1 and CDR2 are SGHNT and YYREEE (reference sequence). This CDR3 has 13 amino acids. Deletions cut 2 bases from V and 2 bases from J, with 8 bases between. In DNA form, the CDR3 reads TGTGCCAGCAGCTTCCGCGGGACCTACGAGCAGTACTTC. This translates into CASSFRGTYEQYF.

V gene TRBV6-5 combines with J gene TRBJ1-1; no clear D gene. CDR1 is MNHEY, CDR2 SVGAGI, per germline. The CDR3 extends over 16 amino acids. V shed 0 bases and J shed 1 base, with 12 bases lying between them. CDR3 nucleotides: TGTGCCAGCAGTTACTCCGGAGGGCGGAAGAACACTGAAGCTTTCTTT. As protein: CASSYSGGRKNTEAFF.

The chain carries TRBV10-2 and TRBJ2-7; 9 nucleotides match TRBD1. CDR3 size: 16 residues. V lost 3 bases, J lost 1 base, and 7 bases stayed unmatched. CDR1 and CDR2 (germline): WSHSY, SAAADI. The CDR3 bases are TGCGCCAGCAGTGACCCCTCGGGACAGGGATCCTACGAGCAGTACTTC. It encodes CASSDPSGQGSYEQYF.